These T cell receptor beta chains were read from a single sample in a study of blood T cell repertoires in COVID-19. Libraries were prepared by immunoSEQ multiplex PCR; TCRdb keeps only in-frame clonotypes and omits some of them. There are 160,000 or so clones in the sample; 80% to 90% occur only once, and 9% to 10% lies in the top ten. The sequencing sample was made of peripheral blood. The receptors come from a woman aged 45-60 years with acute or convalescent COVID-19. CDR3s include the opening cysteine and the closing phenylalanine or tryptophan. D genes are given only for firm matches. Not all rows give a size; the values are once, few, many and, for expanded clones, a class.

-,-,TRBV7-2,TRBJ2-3,CASSLVGAAALDTQYF,TGTGCCAGCAGCTTAGTGGGGGCCGCAGCCCTAGATACGCAGTATTTT
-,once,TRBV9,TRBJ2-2,CASSVTGNTGELFF,TGTGCCAGCAGCGTAACAGGGAACACCGGGGAGCTGTTTTTT
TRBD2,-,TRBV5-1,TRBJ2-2,CASSGGTRRAGELFF,TGCGCCAGCAGCGGCGGGACTAGGCGGGCCGGGGAGCTGTTTTTT
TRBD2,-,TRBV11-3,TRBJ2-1,CASSIGTSGANEQFF,TGTGCCAGCAGCATTGGGACTAGCGGGGCCAATGAGCAGTTCTTC
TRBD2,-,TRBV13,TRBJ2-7,CASSLGLAGGTEQYF,TGTGCCAGCAGCTTAGGACTAGCGGGAGGGACCGAGCAGTACTTC
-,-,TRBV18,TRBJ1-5,CASSPAVVQPQHF,TGTGCCAGCTCCCCGGCGGTAGTTCAGCCCCAGCATTTT
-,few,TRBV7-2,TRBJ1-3,CASSLAGQSSGNTIYF,TGTGCCAGCAGCTTAGCCGGACAGAGCTCTGGAAACACCATATATTTT
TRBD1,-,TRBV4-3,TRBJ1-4,CASSLQGGTNEKLFF,TGCGCCAGCAGCTTGCAGGGGGGAACTAATGAAAAACTGTTTTTT
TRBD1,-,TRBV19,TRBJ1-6,CASSSTGTENSPLHF,TGTGCCAGTAGTTCAACCGGGACAGAAAATTCACCCCTCCACTTT
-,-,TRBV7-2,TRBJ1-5,CASSPNGGRDQPQHF,TGTGCCAGCAGCCCCAACGGAGGGCGGGATCAGCCCCAGCATTTT
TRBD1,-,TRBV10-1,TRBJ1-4,CASTPGTGEEEKLFF,TGCGCCAGCACTCCGGGGACAGGGGAGGAGGAAAAACTGTTTTTT
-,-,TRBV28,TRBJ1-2,CASREKGRGYTF,TGTGCCAGCAGGGAGAAAGGGAGAGGCTACACCTTC
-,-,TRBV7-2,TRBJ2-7,CASSLFASSYEQYF,TGTGCCAGCAGCTTATTTGCGAGCTCCTACGAGCAGTACTTC
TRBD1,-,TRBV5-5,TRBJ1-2,CASSWDRVNYGYTF,TGTGCCAGCAGCTGGGACAGGGTAAACTATGGCTACACCTTC
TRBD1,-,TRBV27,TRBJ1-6,CASRIQGALYNSPLHF,TGTGCCAGCCGAATCCAGGGGGCCCTCTATAATTCACCCCTCCACTTT
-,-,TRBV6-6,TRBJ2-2,CASSYVRAGELFF,TGTGCCAGCAGTTACGTCAGGGCCGGGGAGCTGTTTTTT
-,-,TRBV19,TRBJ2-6,CASSIWDWKTSGANVLTF,TGTGCCAGTAGTATTTGGGACTGGAAAACCTCTGGGGCCAACGTCCTGACTTTC
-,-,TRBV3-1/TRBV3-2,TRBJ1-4,CASSQALQNKLFF,TGTGCCAGCAGCCAAGCATTACAGAATAAACTGTTTTTT
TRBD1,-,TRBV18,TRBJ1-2,CASSRAGTGTLSGGYTF,TGTGCCAGCTCACGAGCCGGGACAGGGACGCTGTCCGGCGGCTACACCTTC
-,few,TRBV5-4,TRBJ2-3,CASSLFLGGVTSSTDTQYF,TGTGCCAGCAGCTTGTTTTTAGGCGGGGTGACCTCTAGCACAGATACGCAGTATTTT
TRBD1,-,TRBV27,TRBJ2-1,CASSLGTGGGPYEQFF,TGTGCCAGCAGTTTAGGGACAGGGGGCGGCCCCTATGAGCAGTTCTTC
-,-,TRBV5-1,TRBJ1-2,CASSLGGTPYGYTF,TGCGCCAGCAGCTTGGGGGGGACACCCTATGGCTACACCTTC
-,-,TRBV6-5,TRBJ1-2,CASSYSASPRRDGYTF,TGTGCCAGCAGTTACTCTGCATCCCCCCGGAGGGATGGCTACACCTTC
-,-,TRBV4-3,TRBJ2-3,CASSQEVPSGGQSGTQYF,TGCGCCAGCAGCCAAGAAGTTCCCTCCGGCGGGCAGTCGGGTACGCAGTATTTT
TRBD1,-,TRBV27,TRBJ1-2,CASRTGTANYGYTF,TGTGCCAGCAGAACCGGGACAGCTAACTATGGCTACACCTTC